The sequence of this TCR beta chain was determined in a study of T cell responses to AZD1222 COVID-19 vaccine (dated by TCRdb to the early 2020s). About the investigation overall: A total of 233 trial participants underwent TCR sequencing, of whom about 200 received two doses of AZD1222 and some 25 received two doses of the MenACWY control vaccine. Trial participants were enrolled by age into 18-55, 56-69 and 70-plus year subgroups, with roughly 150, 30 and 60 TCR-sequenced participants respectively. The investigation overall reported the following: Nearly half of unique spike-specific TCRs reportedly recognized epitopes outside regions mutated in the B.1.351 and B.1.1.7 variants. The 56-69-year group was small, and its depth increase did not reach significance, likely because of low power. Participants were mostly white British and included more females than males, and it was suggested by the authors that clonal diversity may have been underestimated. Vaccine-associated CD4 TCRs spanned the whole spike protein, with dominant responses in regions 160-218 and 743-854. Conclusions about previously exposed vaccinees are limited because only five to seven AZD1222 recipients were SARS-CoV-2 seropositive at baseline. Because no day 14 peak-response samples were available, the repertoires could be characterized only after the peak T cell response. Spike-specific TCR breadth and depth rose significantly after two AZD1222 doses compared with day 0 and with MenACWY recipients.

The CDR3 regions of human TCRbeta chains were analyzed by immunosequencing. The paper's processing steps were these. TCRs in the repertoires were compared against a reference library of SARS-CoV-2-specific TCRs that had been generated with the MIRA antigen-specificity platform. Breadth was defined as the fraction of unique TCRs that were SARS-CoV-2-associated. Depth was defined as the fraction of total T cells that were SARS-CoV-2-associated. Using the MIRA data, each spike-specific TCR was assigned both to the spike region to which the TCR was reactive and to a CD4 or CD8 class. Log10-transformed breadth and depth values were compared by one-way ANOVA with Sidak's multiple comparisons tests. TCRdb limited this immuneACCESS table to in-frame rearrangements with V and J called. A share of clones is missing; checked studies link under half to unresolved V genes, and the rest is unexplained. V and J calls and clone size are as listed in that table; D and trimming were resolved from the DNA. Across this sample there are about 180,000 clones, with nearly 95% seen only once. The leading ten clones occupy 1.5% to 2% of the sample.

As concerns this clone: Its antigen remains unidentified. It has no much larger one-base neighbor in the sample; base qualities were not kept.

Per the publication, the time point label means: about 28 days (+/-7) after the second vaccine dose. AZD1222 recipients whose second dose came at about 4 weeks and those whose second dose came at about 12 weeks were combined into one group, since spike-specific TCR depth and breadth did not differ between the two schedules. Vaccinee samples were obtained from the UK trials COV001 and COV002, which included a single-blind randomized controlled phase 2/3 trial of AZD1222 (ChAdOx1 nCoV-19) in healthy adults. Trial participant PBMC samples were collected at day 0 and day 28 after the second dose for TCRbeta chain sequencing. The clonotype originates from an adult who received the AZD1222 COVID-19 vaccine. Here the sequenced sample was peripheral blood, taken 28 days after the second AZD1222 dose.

The nucleotide sequence reads TGTGCCAGCAGTTCTGTCACTAGGACGAATGAGCAGTTCTTC. This sequence encodes CASSSVTRTNEQFF. The chain is encoded by TRBV27 joined to TRBJ2-1, with a weak D call of TRBD2 (5 bases match). From the cysteine up to the phenylalanine, the CDR3 has a length of 14 residues. Here the CDR3 DNA is all that survives: 42 bases in frame from base 1. Relative to germline, V is 4 bases shorter and J is 7 bases shorter, with 14 bases between their ends. Reading the germline V gene (reference sequence) gives CDR1 MNHEY and CDR2 SMNVEV.